This TCR beta chain was retrieved from a study of CXCR3-negative and CXCR3-positive naive CD8 T cells. Libraries were UMI-labeled 5' RACE TRB cDNA. For each CDR3 protein, TCRdb gives one entry from its re-call of the 5' RACE reads, without DNA. This listing includes some 150,000 distinct CDR3 sequences. A CD45RO-CCR7+CD27+CD95- profile was what naive CD8+ T cells displayed. A word on this clonotype: Its antigen is currently unknown.

The CDR3 contains 15 residues. Findings and limits, study-wide: TRB CDR3 properties were used to infer TCR strength, and surface CD5 was comparable between naive subsets. Naive cells with CXCR3 showed TRB CDR3s that were more hydrophobic than those in CXCR3-negative naive cells. Once cells were cryopreserved, CXCR3 expression went down partly, and most assays used fresh PBMCs.

The genes are TRBV12-3 or TRBV12-4 and TRBJ2-3. The sample was naive CXCR3+ CD8+ T cells from blood. Subset indicated: CD45RO-CCR7+CD27+CD95- naive CD8+ T cells expressing CXCR3 (TNR3+). This TCR derives from a human donor in good health. Some clones in this sample may be carry-over from other donors' samples. The CDR3 loop is CASSWGTTSTDTQYF.